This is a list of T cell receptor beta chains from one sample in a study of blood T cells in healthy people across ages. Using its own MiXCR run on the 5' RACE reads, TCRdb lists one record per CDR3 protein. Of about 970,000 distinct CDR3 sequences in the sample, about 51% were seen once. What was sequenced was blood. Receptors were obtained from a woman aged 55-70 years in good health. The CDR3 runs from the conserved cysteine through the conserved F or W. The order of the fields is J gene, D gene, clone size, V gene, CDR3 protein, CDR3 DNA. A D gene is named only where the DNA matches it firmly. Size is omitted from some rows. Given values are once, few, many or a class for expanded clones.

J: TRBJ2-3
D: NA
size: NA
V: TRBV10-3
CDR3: CATKIPGAKDTQYF
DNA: TGTGCCACTAAGATACCGGGAGCGAAAGATACGCAGTATTTT

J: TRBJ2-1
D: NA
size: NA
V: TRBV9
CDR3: CASSVPDLLSQTSSYNEQFF
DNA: TGTGCCAGCAGCGTCCCCGATCTTTTATCGCAAACCAGCTCCTACAATGAGCAGTTCTTC

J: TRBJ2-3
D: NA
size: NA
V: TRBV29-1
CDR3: CSLATGINFNTDTQYF
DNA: TGCAGCCTTGCGACAGGAATCAACTTTAACACAGATACGCAGTATTTT

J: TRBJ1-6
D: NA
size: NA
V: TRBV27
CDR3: CASSSRLTSYNSPLHF
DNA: TGTGCCAGCAGTTCCCGTTTGACGTCCTATAATTCACCCCTCCACTTT

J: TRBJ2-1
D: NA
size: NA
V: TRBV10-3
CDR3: CALSYRAGNSYNEQFF
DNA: TGTGCCCTCAGTTACCGAGCGGGTAACTCCTACAATGAGCAGTTCTTC

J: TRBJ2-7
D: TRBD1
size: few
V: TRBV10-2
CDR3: CASSEGRGIAYEQYF
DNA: TGCGCCAGCAGTGAGGGCAGGGGGATCGCCTACGAGCAGTACTTC

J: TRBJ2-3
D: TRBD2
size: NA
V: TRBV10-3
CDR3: CATAPGLAGGIDTQYF
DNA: TGTGCCACCGCCCCGGGACTAGCGGGAGGGATAGATACGCAGTATTTT

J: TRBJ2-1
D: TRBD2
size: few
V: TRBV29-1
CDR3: CSVNPTSHTYNEQFF
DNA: TGCAGCGTTAATCCGACTAGCCACACCTACAATGAGCAGTTCTTC

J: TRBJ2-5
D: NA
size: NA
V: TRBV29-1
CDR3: CSVARGSKETQYF
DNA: TGCAGCGTTGCACGGGGCTCAAAAGAGACCCAGTACTTC

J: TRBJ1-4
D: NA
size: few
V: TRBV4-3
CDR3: CASSQGQEFEKLFF
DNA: TGCGCCAGCAGCCAAGGACAGGAGTTTGAAAAACTGTTTTTT

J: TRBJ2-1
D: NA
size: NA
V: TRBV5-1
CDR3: CASSTPGLSYNEQFF
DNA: TGCGCCAGCAGCACCCCAGGGTTATCCTACAATGAGCAGTTCTTC

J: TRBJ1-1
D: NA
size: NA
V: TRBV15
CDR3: CATSRERSYEAFF
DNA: TGTGCCACCAGCAGAGAACGTTCGTATGAAGCTTTCTTT

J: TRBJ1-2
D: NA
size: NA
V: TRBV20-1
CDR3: CSARVGSYGYTF
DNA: TGCAGTGCTAGAGTAGGGAGCTATGGCTACACCTTC

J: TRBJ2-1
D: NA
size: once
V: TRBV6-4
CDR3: CASSVVGEADKQFF
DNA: TGTGCCAGCAGTGTGGTGGGAGAGGCAGATAAGCAGTTCTTC

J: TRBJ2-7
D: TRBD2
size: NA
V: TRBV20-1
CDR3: CSAPSKSGRPEQYF
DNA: TGCAGTGCCCCAAGTAAAAGCGGGAGACCCGAGCAGTACTTC

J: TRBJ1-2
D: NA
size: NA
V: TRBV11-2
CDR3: CASSERLRNSYGYTF
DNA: TGTGCCAGCAGCGAGCGTCTGAGGAATAGCTATGGCTACACCTTC

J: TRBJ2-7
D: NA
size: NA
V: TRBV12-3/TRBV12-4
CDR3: CASSRGQFPYEQYF
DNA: TGTGCCAGCAGTAGAGGACAGTTTCCATACGAGCAGTACTTC

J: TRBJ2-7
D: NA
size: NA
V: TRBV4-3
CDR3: CASSQETANYEQYF
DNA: TGCGCCAGCAGCCAAGAGACAGCTAACTACGAGCAGTACTTC

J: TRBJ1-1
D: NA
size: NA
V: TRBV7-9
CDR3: CASSWGDRLEAFF
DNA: TGTGCCAGCAGCTGGGGAGACAGGCTAGAAGCTTTCTTT

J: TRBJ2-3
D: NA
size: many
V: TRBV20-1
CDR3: CSARFPGSDTQYF
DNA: TGCAGTGCTAGATTTCCGGGTTCTGATACGCAGTATTTT

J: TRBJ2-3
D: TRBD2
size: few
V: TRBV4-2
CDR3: CASSDAKTSGFSTDTQYF
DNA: TGTGCCAGCAGCGATGCGAAGACTAGCGGATTTAGCACAGATACGCAGTATTTT

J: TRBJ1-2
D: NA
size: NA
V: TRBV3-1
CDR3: CASSQAGGVSLDGYTF
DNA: TGTGCCAGCAGCCAAGCGGGGGGGGTGTCTTTAGATGGCTACACCTTC

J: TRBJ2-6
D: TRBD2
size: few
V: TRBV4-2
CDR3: CASSQGLAGAGANVLTF
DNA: TGTGCCAGCAGCCAAGGGCTAGCGGGAGCTGGGGCCAACGTCCTGACTTTC

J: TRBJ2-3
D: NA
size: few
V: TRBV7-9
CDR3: CASSSFSSTDTQYF
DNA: TGTGCCAGCAGCTCTTTCTCTAGCACAGATACGCAGTATTTT

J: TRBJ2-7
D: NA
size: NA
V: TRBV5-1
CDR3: CASSLADGAYEQYF
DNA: TGCGCCAGCAGCTTGGCGGACGGCGCCTACGAGCAGTACTTC

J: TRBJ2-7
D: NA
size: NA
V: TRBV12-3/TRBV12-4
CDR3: CASSLVAALMGGEQYF
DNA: TGTGCCAGCAGTTTAGTGGCCGCGCTAATGGGCGGCGAGCAGTACTTC

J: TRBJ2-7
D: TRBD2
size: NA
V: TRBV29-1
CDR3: CSVEVSGGSYEQYF
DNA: TGCAGCGTTGAAGTTTCGGGGGGCTCCTACGAGCAGTACTTC

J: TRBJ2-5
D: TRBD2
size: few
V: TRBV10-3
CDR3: CASEGGGRASYNEQYF
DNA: TGTGCCAGCGAGGGAGGTGGGAGGGCTTCCTACAATGAGCAGTACTTC

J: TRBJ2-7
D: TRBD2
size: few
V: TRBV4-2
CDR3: CASSLRTSGSSYEQYF
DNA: TGTGCCAGCAGCCTTCGGACTAGCGGGAGCTCCTACGAGCAGTACTTC

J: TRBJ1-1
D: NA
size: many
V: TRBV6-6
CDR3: CASSLADAEAFF
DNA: TGTGCCAGCAGTCTCGCTGATGCTGAAGCTTTCTTT

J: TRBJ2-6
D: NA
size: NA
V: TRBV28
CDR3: CASSFQYSEANVLTF
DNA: TGTGCCAGCAGTTTTCAGTACTCTGAGGCCAACGTCCTGACTTTC

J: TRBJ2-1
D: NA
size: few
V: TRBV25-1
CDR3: CASSEGDEQFF
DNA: TGTGCCAGCAGTGAAGGCGATGAGCAGTTCTTC

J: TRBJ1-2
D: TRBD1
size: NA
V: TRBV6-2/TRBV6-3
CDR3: CASSSSGTGDGYTF
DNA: TGTGCCAGCAGTTCCTCCGGGACAGGAGATGGCTACACCTTC

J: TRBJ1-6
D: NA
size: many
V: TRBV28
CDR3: CASSLIGPLSGDSPLHF
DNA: TGTGCCAGCAGTTTAATAGGCCCATTATCAGGGGATTCACCCCTCCACTTT

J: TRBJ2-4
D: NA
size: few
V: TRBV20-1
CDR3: CSANWLAAKNIQYF
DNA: TGCAGTGCTAATTGGCTAGCAGCCAAAAACATTCAGTACTTC

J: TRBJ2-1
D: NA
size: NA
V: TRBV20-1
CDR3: CSAKGGINEQFF
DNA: TGCAGTGCCAAGGGAGGAATAAATGAGCAGTTCTTC

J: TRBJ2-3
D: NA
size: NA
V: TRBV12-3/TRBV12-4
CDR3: CASSSRTDTDTQYF
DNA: TGTGCCAGCAGTTCCCGGACAGACACAGATACGCAGTATTTT

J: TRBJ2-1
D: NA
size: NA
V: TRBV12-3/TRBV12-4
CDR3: CASRGIYNEQFF
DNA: TGTGCCAGCCGCGGGATCTACAATGAGCAGTTCTTC

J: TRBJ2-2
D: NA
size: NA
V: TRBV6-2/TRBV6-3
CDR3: CASSYLPYTGELFF
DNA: TGTGCCAGCAGTTACCTTCCTTACACCGGGGAGCTGTTTTTT

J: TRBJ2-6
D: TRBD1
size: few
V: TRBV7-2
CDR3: CASSHDRVGANVLTF
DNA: TGTGCCAGCAGCCATGACAGGGTTGGGGCCAACGTCCTGACTTTC

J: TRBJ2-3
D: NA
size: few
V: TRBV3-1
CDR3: CASSQDYEGDTDTQYF
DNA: TGTGCCAGCAGCCAAGATTATGAGGGAGACACAGATACGCAGTATTTT

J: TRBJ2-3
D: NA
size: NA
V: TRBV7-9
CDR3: CASSPRGKGGADTQYF
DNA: TGTGCCAGCAGCCCCCGTGGTAAGGGGGGTGCAGATACGCAGTATTTT

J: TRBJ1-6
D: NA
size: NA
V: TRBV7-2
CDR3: CASSQNVSPLHF
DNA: TGTGCCAGCAGCCAGAACGTTTCACCCCTCCACTTT

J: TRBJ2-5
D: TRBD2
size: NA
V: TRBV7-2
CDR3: CASSLAGTSERQTQYF
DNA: TGTGCCAGCAGCCTCGCCGGGACTAGCGAGCGGCAGACCCAGTACTTC